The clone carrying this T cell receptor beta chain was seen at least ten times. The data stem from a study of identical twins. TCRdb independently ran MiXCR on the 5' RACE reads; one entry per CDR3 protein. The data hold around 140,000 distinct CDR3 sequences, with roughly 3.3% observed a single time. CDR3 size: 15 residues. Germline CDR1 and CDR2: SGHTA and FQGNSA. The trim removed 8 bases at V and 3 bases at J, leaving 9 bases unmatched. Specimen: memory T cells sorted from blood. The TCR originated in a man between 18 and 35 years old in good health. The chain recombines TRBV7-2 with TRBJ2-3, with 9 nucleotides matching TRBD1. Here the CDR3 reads CASGQQGARTDTQYF. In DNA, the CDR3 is TGTGCCAGCGGTCAACAGGGGGCGAGGACAGATACGCAGTATTTT.